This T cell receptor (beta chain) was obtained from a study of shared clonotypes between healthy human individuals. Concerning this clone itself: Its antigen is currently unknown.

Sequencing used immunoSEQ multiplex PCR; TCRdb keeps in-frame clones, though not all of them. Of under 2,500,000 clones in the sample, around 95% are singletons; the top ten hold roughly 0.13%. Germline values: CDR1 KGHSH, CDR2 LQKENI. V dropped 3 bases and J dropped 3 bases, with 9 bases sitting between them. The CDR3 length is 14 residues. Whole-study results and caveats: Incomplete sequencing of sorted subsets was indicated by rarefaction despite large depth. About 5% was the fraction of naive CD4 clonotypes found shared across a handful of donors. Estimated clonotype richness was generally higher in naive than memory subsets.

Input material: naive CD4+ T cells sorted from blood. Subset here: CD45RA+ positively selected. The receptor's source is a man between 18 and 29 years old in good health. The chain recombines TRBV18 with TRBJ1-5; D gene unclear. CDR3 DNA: TGTGCCAGCTCACCGGGGTCGTACAATCAGCCCCAGCATTTT. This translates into CASSPGSYNQPQHF.